The rows below give T cell receptor beta chains drawn from one sample of a study of blood T cell repertoires in COVID-19. Assay used: immunoSEQ multiplex PCR; TCRdb lists only in-frame clones, some missing. Of over 150,000 clones in the sample, roughly 83% were seen once. Sequencing used peripheral blood. These receptors all stem from a woman between 55 and 75 years old with acute or convalescent COVID-19. CDR3s include the opening cysteine and the closing phenylalanine or tryptophan. D genes are given only for firm matches. Only part of the rows carry a size: once, few, many, or a class if the clone is expanded.

d_call: TRBD1
v_call: TRBV10-1
j_call: TRBJ1-4
clone_size: -
cdr3_nt: TGCGCCAGCCCCCGACAGGGCTCGCCTGAAAAACTGTTTTTT
cdr3_aa: CASPRQGSPEKLFF

d_call: -
v_call: TRBV3-1/TRBV3-2
j_call: TRBJ1-1
clone_size: -
cdr3_nt: TGTGCCAGCAGTAAGGCGGACACTTTGAACACTGAAGCTTTCTTT
cdr3_aa: CASSKADTLNTEAFF

d_call: TRBD2
v_call: TRBV29-1
j_call: TRBJ2-5
clone_size: few
cdr3_nt: TGCAGCATCACTAGCGGGAGGAAGACCCAGTACTTC
cdr3_aa: CSITSGRKTQYF

d_call: -
v_call: TRBV5-1
j_call: TRBJ2-3
clone_size: once
cdr3_nt: TGCGCCAGCAGCCCGACAGGGGAGGGAGATACGCAGTATTTT
cdr3_aa: CASSPTGEGDTQYF

d_call: TRBD2
v_call: TRBV10-1
j_call: TRBJ2-5
clone_size: -
cdr3_nt: TGCGCCAGCAGTGAGTCATCAAGCGGGGGGGACCAAGAGACCCAGTACTTC
cdr3_aa: CASSESSSGGDQETQYF

d_call: TRBD1
v_call: TRBV6-1
j_call: TRBJ2-1
clone_size: -
cdr3_nt: TGTGCCAGCAGTGAAGTAGGGGGCTGGAGAGGGGATGAGCAGTTCTTC
cdr3_aa: CASSEVGGWRGDEQFF

d_call: TRBD1
v_call: TRBV5-1
j_call: TRBJ2-1
clone_size: -
cdr3_nt: TGCGCCAGCAGCCCAGGACAGGGAAACTACAATGAGCAGTTCTTC
cdr3_aa: CASSPGQGNYNEQFF

d_call: TRBD2
v_call: TRBV7-9
j_call: TRBJ2-1
clone_size: -
cdr3_nt: TGTGCCAGCAGCAAAAGCGGGAACTGGGATGAGCAGTTCTTC
cdr3_aa: CASSKSGNWDEQFF

d_call: -
v_call: TRBV4-1
j_call: TRBJ1-1
clone_size: -
cdr3_nt: TGCGCCAGCAGCCAAGATTCAATAGCAGACACTGAAGCTTTCTTT
cdr3_aa: CASSQDSIADTEAFF

d_call: TRBD1
v_call: TRBV9
j_call: TRBJ1-5
clone_size: -
cdr3_nt: TGTGCCAGCAGCGTTCACGGACAGGGTGATCAGCCCCAGCATTTT
cdr3_aa: CASSVHGQGDQPQHF

d_call: -
v_call: TRBV10-2
j_call: TRBJ1-3
clone_size: -
cdr3_nt: TGCGCCAGCTCAATCTCAGAGGCTGGAAACACCATATATTTT
cdr3_aa: CASSISEAGNTIYF

d_call: TRBD1
v_call: TRBV28
j_call: TRBJ1-2
clone_size: -
cdr3_nt: TGTGCCGGCGGGGGACAGGGTTATGGCTACACCTTC
cdr3_aa: CAGGGQGYGYTF

d_call: TRBD1
v_call: TRBV29-1
j_call: TRBJ1-6
clone_size: -
cdr3_nt: TGCAGCGCCCGGGACAGCCCTAATTCACCCCTCCACTTT
cdr3_aa: CSARDSPNSPLHF

d_call: TRBD1
v_call: TRBV28
j_call: TRBJ1-4
clone_size: few
cdr3_nt: TGTGCCAGCAGTCCGACAACGGGACAGGGAAGTGAAAAACTGTTTTTT
cdr3_aa: CASSPTTGQGSEKLFF

d_call: -
v_call: TRBV2
j_call: TRBJ2-3
clone_size: -
cdr3_nt: TGTGCCAGCAATTTTCAGATTAGCACAGATACGCAGTATTTT
cdr3_aa: CASNFQISTDTQYF

d_call: TRBD1
v_call: TRBV5-4
j_call: TRBJ1-2
clone_size: few
cdr3_nt: TGTGCCAGCAGCTTGGGTATTCGGGACAGGGGTGGCTACACCTTC
cdr3_aa: CASSLGIRDRGGYTF

d_call: TRBD1
v_call: TRBV27
j_call: TRBJ1-2
clone_size: -
cdr3_nt: TGTGCCAGCAGTTTGATCGGACAGGGAGATGGCTACACCTTC
cdr3_aa: CASSLIGQGDGYTF

d_call: -
v_call: TRBV18
j_call: TRBJ2-3
clone_size: -
cdr3_nt: TGTGCCAGCTCACCCCCCCAAGAGAATACGCAGTATTTT
cdr3_aa: CASSPPQENTQYF